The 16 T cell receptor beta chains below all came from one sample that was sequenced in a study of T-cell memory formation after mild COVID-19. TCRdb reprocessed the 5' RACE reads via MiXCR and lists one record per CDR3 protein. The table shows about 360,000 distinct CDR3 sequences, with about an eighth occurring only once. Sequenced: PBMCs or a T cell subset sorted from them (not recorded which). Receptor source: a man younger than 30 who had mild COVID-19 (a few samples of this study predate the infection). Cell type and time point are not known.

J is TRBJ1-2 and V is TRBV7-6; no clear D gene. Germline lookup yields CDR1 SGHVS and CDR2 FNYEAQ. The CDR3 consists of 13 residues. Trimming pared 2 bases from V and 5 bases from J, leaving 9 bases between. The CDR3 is CASSLSGVYGYTF. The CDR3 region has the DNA TGTGCCAGCAGCTTAAGTGGGGTTTATGGCTACACCTTC.

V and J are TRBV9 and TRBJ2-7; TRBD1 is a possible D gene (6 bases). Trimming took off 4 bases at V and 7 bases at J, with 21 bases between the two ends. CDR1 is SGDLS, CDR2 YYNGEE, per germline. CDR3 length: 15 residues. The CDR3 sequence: CASSPSEGVTREQYF. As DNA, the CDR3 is TGTGCCAGCAGCCCAAGCGAGGGGGTCACGAGGGAGCAGTACTTC.

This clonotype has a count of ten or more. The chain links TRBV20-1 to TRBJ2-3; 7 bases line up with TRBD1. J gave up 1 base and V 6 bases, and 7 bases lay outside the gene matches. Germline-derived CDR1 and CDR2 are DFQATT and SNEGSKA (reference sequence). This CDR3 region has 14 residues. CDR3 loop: CSALTGTGTDTQYF. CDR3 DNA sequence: TGCAGTGCCCTGACCGGGACAGGCACAGATACGCAGTATTTT.

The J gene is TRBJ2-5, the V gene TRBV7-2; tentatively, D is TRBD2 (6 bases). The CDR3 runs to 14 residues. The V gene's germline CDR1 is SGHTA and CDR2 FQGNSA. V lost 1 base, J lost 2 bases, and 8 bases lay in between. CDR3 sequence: CASSLVREQETQYF. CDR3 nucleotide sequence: TGTGCCAGCAGCTTAGTCCGGGAGCAAGAGACCCAGTACTTC.

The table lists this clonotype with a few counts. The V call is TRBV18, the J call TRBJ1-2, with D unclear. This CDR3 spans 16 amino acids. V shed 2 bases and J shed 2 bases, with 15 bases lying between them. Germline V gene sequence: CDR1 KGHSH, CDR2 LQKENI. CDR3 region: CASSPAARVANYGYTF. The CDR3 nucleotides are TGTGCCAGCTCACCAGCGGCAAGGGTAGCCAACTATGGCTACACCTTC. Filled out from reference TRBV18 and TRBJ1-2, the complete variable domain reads NAGVMQNPRHLVRRRGQEARLRCSPMKGHSHVYWYRQLPEEGLKFMVYLQKENIIDESGMPKERFSAEFPKEGPSILRIQQVVRGDSAAYFCASSPAARVANYGYTFGSGTRLTVV.

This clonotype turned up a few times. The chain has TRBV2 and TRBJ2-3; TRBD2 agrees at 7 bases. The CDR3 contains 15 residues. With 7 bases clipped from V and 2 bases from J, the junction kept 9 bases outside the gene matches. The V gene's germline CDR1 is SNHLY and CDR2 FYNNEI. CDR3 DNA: TGTGCCAGCAATGGCGGCGGGAGCTTCACAGATACGCAGTATTTT. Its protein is CASNGGGSFTDTQYF. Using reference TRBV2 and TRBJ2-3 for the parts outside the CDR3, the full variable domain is EPEVTQTPSHQVTQMGQEVILRCVPISNHLYFYWYRQILGQKVEFLVSFYNNEISEKSEIFDDQFSVERPDGSNFTLKIRSTKLEDSAMYFCASNGGGSFTDTQYFGPGTRLTVL.

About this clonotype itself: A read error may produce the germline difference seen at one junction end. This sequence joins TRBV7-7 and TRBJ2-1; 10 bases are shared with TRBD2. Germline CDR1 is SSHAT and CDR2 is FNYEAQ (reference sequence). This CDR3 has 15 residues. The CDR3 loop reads CASSRDLAGGNEQFF. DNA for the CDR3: TGTGCTAGCAGCCGCGACTTAGCGGGGGGCAATGAGCAGTTCTTC.

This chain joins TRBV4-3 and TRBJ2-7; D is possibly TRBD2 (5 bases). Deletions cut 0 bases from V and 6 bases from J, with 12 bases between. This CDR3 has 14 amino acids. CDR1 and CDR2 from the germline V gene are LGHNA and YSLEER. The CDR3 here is CASSQDGSGSEQYF. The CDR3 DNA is TGCGCCAGCAGCCAAGACGGCTCGGGGAGCGAGCAGTACTTC.

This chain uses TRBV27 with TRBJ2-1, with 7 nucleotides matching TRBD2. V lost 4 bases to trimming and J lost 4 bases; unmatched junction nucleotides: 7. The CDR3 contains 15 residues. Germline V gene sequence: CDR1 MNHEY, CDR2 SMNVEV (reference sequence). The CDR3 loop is CASSWGSGAYNEQFF. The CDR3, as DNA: TGTGCCAGCAGTTGGGGAAGCGGGGCTTACAATGAGCAGTTCTTC.

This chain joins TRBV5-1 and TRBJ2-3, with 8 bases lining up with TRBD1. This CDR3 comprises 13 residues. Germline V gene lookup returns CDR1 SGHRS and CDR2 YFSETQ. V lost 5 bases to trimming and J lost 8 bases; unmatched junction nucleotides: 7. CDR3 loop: CASRRTGKGTQYF. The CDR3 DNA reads TGCGCCAGCAGACGGACAGGGAAAGGTACGCAGTATTTT.

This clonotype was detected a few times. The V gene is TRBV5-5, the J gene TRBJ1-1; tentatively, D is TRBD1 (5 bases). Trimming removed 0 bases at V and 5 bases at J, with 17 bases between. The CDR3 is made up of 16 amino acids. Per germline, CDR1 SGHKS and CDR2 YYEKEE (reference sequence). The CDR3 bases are TGTGCCAGCAGCTTGGCTTGGGGGTCAAGTGTTACTGAAGCTTTCTTT. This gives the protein CASSLAWGSSVTEAFF.

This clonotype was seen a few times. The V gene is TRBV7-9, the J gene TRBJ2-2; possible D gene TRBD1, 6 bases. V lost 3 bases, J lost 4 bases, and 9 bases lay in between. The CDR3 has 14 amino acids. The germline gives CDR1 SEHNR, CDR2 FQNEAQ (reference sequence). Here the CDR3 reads CASSFDRFTGELFF. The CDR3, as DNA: TGTGCCAGCAGCTTTGACAGGTTCACCGGGGAGCTGTTTTTT.

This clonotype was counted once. The CDR3 DNA reads TGTGCCATCAGTGCGATTACAGGGTTCTACGAGCAGTACTTC. This encodes CAISAITGFYEQYF. This sequence joins TRBV10-3 and TRBJ2-7; TRBD1 is a possible D gene (6 bases). The CDR3 runs to 14 residues. Germline V gene sequence: CDR1 ENHRY, CDR2 SYGVKD. V lost 4 bases and J lost 3, with 13 bases in between.

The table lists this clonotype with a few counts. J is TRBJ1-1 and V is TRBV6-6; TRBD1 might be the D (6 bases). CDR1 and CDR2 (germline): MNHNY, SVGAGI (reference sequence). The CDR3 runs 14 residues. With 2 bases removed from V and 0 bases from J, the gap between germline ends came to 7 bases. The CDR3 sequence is CASSYGGVNTEAFF. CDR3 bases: TGTGCCAGCAGTTACGGGGGCGTGAACACTGAAGCTTTCTTT.

CDR3 protein: CASSSSGGTETQYF. CDR3 in DNA: TGTGCCAGCAGCTCTAGCGGGGGGACGGAGACCCAGTACTTC. The chain is built from TRBV7-6 and TRBJ2-5; TRBD2 agrees at 11 bases. The CDR3 consists of 14 residues. CDR1 SGHVS and CDR2 FNYEAQ come from the germline V gene. V shed 4 bases and J 5 bases; nucleotides not matched to a gene: 3. The whole variable domain, remainder taken from reference TRBV7-6 and TRBJ2-5, is GAGVSQSPRYKVTKRGQDVALRCDPISGHVSLYWYRQALGQGPEFLTYFNYEAQQDKSGLPNDRFSAERPEGSISTLTIQRTEQRDSAMYRCASSSSGGTETQYFGPGTRLLVL.

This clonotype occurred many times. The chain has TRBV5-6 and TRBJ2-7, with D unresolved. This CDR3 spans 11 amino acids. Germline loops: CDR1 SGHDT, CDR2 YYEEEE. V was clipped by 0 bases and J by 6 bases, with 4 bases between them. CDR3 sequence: CASSLGGEQYF. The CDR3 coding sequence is TGTGCCAGCAGCTTGGGAGGCGAGCAGTACTTC.